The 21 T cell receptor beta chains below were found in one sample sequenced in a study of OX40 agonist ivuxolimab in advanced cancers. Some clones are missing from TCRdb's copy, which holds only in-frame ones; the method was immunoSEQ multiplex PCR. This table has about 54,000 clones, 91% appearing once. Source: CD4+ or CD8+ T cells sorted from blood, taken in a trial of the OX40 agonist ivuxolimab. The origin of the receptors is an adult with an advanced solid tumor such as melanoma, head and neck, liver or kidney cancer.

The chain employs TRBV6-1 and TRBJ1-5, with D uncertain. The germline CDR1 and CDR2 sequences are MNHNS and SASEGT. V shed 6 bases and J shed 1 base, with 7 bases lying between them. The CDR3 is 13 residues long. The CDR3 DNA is TGTGCCAGCAGGCGCCAGAGCAATCAGCCCCAGCATTTT. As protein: CASRRQSNQPQHF.

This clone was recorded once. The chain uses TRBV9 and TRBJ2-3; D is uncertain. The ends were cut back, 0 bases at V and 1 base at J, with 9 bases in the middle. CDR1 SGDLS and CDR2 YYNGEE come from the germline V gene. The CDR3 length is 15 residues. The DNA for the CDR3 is TGTGCCAGCAGCGTAGCCCTCTTTGGCACAGATACGCAGTATTTT. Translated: CASSVALFGTDTQYF.

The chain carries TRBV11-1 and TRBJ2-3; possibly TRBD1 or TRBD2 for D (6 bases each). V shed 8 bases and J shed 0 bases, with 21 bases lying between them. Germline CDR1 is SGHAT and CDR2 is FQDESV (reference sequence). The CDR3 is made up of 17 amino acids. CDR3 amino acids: CASAGLGGGSSTDTQYF. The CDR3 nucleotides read TGTGCCAGCGCGGGGTTAGGAGGGGGGTCTAGCACAGATACGCAGTATTTT.

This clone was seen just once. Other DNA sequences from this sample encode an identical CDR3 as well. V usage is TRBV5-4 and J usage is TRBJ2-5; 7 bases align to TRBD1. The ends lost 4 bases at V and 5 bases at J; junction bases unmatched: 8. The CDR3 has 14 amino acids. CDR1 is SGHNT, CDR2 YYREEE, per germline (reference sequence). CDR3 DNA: TGTGCCAGCAGCCTGGAAGGGGGCGAGGAGACCCAGTACTTC. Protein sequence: CASSLEGGEETQYF.

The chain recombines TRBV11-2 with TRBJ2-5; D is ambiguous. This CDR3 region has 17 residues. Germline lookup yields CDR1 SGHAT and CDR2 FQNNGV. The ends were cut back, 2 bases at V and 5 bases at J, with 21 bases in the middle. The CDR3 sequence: CASSLIYGVLNWETQYF. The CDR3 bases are TGTGCCAGCAGCTTAATATATGGGGTCCTTAACTGGGAGACCCAGTACTTC.

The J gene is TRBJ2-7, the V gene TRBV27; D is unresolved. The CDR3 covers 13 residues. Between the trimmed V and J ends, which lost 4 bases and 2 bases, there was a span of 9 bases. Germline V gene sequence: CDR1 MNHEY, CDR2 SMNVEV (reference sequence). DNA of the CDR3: TGTGCCAGCAGTTCCTTTATAACCTACGAGCAGTACTTC. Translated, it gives CASSSFITYEQYF.

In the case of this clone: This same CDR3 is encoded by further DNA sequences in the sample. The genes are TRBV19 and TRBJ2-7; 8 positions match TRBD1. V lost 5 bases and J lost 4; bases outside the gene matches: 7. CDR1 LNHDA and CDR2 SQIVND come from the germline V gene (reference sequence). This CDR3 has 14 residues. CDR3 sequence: CASSPGQGAYEQYF. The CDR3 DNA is TGTGCCAGTAGTCCCGGGCAGGGGGCGTACGAGCAGTACTTC.

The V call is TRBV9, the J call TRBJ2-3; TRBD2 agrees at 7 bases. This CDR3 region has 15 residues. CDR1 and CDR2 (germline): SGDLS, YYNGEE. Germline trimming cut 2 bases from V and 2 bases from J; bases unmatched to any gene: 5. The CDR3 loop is CASSVGGSITDTQYF. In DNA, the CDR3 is TGTGCCAGCAGCGTTGGCGGGAGTATCACAGATACGCAGTATTTT.

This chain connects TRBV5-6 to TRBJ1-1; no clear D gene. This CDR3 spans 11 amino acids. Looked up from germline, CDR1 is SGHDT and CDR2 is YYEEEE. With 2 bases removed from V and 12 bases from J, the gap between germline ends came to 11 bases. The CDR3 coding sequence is TGTGCCAGCAGCTTCGGGTTGTTGACTTTCTTT. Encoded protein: CASSFGLLTFF.

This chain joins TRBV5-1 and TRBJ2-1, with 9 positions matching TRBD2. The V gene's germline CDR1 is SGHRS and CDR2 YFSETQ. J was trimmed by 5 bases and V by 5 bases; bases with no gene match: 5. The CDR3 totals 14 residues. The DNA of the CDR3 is TGCGCCAGCAGTTATGGGACTAGCAACAATGAGCAGTTCTTC. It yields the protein CASSYGTSNNEQFF.

The CDR3 region has the DNA TGTGCCAGCAGCTTCCAGGGAAACTACGAGCAGTACTTC. It codes for CASSFQGNYEQYF. This chain joins TRBV5-8 and TRBJ2-5; TRBD1 might be the D (5 bases). The J call may be mistaken, given a closer DNA end match to TRBJ2-7. The CDR3 has 13 residues. Germline CDR1 is SGHTS and CDR2 is YDEGEE.

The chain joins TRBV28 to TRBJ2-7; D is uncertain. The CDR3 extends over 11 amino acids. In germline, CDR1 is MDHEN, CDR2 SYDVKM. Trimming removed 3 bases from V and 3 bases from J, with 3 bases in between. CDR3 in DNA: TGTGCCAGCAGTTTCAACTACGAGCAGTACTTC. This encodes CASSFNYEQYF.

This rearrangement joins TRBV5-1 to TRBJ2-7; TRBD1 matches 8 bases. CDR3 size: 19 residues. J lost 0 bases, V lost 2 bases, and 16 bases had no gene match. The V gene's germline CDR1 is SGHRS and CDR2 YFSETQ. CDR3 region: CASSFTYRGSHESSYEQYF. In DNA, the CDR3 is TGCGCCAGCAGCTTTACCTACAGGGGGAGTCACGAAAGCTCCTACGAGCAGTACTTC.

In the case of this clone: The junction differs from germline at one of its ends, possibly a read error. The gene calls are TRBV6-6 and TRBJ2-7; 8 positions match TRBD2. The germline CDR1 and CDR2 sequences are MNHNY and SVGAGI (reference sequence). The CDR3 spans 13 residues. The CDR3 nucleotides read TGTGCCAGCAGTCCGACAGCCTCTACGGGGGGGAACTTC. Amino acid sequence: CASSPTASTGGNF.

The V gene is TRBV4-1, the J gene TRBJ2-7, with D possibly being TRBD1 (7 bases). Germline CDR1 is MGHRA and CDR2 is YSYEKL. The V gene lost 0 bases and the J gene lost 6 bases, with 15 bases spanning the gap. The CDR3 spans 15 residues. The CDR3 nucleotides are TGCGCCAGCAGCCAAGATGCAGGGGGGTACCTCGAGCAGTACTTC. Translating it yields CASSQDAGGYLEQYF.

The CDR3 coding sequence is TGTGCCAGCAGCCGCGACAGCAATGAGCAGTTCTTC. Protein: CASSRDSNEQFF. This sequence joins TRBV27 and TRBJ2-1; TRBD1 is a possible D gene (5 bases). V shed 6 bases and J shed 6 bases, with 9 bases lying between them. This CDR3 is built from 12 residues. CDR1 is MNHEY, CDR2 SMNVEV, per germline (reference sequence).

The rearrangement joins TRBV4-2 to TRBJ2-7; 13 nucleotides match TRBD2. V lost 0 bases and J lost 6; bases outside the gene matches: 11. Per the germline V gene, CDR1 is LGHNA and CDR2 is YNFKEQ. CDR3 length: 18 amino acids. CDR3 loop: CASSQDAGTSGIPGEQYF. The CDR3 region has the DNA TGTGCCAGCAGCCAAGATGCCGGGACTAGCGGGATACCGGGCGAGCAGTACTTC.

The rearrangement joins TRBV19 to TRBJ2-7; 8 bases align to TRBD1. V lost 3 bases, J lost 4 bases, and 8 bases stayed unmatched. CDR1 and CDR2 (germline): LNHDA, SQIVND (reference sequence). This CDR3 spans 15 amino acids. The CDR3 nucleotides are TGTGCCAGTAGTATGAGTGGGGGGACAGGTTACGAGCAGTACTTC. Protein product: CASSMSGGTGYEQYF.

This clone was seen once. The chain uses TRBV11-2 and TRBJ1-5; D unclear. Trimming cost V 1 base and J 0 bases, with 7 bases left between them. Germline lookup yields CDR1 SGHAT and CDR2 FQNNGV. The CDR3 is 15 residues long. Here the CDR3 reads CASSLAGNSNQPQHF. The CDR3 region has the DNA TGTGCCAGCAGCTTAGCTGGGAATAGCAATCAGCCCCAGCATTTT.

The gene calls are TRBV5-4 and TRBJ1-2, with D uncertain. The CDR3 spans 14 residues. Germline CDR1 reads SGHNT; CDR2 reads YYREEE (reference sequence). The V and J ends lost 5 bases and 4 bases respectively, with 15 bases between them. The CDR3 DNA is TGTGCCAGCAGTGGAGGGTTTTACCCCTATGGCTACACCTTC. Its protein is CASSGGFYPYGYTF.

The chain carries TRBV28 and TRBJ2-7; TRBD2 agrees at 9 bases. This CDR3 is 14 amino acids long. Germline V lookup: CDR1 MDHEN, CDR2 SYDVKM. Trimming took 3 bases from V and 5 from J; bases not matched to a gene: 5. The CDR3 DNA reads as TGTGCCAGCAGTTTTGGCGGGAGGGCCCACGAGCAGTACTTC. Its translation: CASSFGGRAHEQYF. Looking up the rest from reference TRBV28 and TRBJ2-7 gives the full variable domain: DVKVTQSSRYLVKRTGEKVFLECVQDMDHENMFWYRQDPGLGLRLIYFSYDVKMKEKGDIPEGYSVSREKKERFSLILESASTNQTSMYLCASSFGGRAHEQYFGPGTRLTVT.